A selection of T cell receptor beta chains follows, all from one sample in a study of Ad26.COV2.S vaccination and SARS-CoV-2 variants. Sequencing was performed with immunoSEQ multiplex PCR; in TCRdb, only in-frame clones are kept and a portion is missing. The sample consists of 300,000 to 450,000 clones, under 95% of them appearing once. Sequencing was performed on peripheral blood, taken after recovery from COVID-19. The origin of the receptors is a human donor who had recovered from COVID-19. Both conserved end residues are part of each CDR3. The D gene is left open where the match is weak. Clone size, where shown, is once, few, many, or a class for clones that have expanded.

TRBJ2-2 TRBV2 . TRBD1 TGTGCCAGCAGTGAGACAGGGACCGGGGAGCTGTTTTTT CASSETGTGELFF
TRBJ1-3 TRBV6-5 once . TGTGCCAGCAGTTACGTTCCGGGGGTTGGAAACACCATATATTTT CASSYVPGVGNTIYF
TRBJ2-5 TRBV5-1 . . TGCGCCAGCAGCTTTGGTGGGACGGAACAAGAGACCCAGTACTTC CASSFGGTEQETQYF
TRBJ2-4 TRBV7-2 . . TGTGCCAGCAGTTTCGTTAGCTCAGGGGAGGACATTCAGTACTTC CASSFVSSGEDIQYF
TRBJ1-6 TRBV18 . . TGTGCCAGCTCACCCAACAGCGGCAATTCACCCCTCCACTTT CASSPNSGNSPLHF
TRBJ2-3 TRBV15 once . TGTGCCACCAGCAGAGCCCCTTTGGCAGCAGATACGCAGTATTTT CATSRAPLAADTQYF
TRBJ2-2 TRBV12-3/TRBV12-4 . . TGTGCCAGCAGAGGGGGGGGCCCCGGGGAGCTGTTTTTT CASRGGGPGELFF
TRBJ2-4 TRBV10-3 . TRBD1 TGTGCCATCAGTTCCGGGACAGGGCATGAAAACATTCAGTACTTC CAISSGTGHENIQYF
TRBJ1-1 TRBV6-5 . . TGTGCCAGCAGTTACTCGCGGCTGAACACTGAAGCTTTCTTT CASSYSRLNTEAFF
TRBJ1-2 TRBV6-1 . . TGTGCCAGCAGTGAATCTAGGACACCAACTCCGGGCGGCTATGGCTACACCTTC CASSESRTPTPGGYGYTF
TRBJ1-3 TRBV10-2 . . TGCGCCAGCAGTGAGAGGGGCGCTGGAAACACCATATATTTT CASSERGAGNTIYF
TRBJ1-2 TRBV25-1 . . TGTGCCAGCAGTGACTATGGCTACACCTTC CASSDYGYTF
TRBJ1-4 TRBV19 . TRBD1 TGTGCCAGTAGACGGGACAGGGGTGGTGAAAAACTGTTTTTT CASRRDRGGEKLFF
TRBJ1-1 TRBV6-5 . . TGTGCCAGCAGTCCGTCAGGGGCTTTGAACACTGAAGCTTTCTTT CASSPSGALNTEAFF
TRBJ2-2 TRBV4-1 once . TGCGCCAGCAGCCAAGATTCCCGTGGGGGTTTGGGGACGAACACCGGGGAGCTGTTTTTT CASSQDSRGGLGTNTGELFF
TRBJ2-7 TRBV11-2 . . TGTGCCAGCAGCTTAGTTCGGGGCGCCTACGAGCAGTACTTC CASSLVRGAYEQYF
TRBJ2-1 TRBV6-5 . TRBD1 TGTGCCAGCAGGCAGACAGGGTCGTACTACAATGAGCAGTTCTTC CASRQTGSYYNEQFF
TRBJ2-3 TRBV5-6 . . TGTGCCAGCAGCTCTCCGGGACGGATCACAGATACGCAGTATTTT CASSSPGRITDTQYF
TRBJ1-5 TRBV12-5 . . TGTGCTAGTGGTTTTGATCAGCCCCAGCATTTT CASGFDQPQHF
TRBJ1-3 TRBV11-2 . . TGTGCCAGCAGGAGGGCCTTTCTCGGGGACACCATATATTTT CASRRAFLGDTIYF
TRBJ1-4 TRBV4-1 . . TGCGCCAGCAGCCAAGAGGAGGGGCGGGATGAAAAACTGTTTTTT CASSQEEGRDEKLFF
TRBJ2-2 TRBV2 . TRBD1 TGTGCCAGCCTGACAGGGGAGTTCTCCGGGGAGCTGTTTTTT CASLTGEFSGELFF
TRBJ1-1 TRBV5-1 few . TGCGCCAGCGATAATCCAGGGGAAACTGAAGCTTTCTTT CASDNPGETEAFF
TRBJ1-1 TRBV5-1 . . TGCGCCAGCAGCCGTGGACCCTCGGACACTGAAGCTTTCTTT CASSRGPSDTEAFF
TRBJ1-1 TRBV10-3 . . TGTGCCATCAGTGAGTCGGCCCTCGGGGGCACTGAAGCTTTCTTT CAISESALGGTEAFF
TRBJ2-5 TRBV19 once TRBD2 TGTGCCAGTAGGGGGGGGGTCCAAGAGACCCAGTACTTC CASRGGVQETQYF
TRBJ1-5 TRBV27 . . TGTGCCAGCAGTTCTATCGACGGGGGGGTTCGTCGGACCCAGCATTTT CASSSIDGGVRRTQHF
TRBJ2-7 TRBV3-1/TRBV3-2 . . TGTGCCAGCAGCCAAAGTCGGGGGCCATACTACGAGCAGTACTTC CASSQSRGPYYEQYF
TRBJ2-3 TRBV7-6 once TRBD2 TGTGCCAGCAGCATAAGAGGTGGTAGCGGGGGGCCGGCTGGCACAGATACGCAGTATTTT CASSIRGGSGGPAGTDTQYF
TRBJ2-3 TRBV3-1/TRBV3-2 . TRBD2 TGTGCCAGCAGCCAAGATACCCTGACTAGCAGTACGCAGTATTTT CASSQDTLTSSTQYF
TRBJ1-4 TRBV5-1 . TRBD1 TGCGCCAGCAGCCCACGGACAGGGAATAATGAAAAACTGTTTTTT CASSPRTGNNEKLFF
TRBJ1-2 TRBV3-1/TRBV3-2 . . TGTGCCAGCAGCCAAGAGGGCAGGGAGAATGGCTACACCTTC CASSQEGRENGYTF
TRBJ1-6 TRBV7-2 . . TGTGCCAGCAGCTTGGGAGGGGCCCCTGGTTCACCCCTCCACTTT CASSLGGAPGSPLHF
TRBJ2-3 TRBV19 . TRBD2 TGTGCCAGTAGTTCCTACGGGACTAGCGGGGAGTATACGCAGTATTTT CASSSYGTSGEYTQYF
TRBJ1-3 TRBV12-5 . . TGTGCTAGTGGTCCGGAGACAGGAACCTCTGGAAACACCATATATTTT CASGPETGTSGNTIYF
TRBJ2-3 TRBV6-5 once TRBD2 TGTGCCAGCAGTTCCCTAGCGGGGGTCGGAGATACGCAGTATTTT CASSSLAGVGDTQYF
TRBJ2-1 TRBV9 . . TGTGCCAGCAGCATTAATCACGATGAGCAGTTCTTC CASSINHDEQFF
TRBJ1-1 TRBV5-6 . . TGTGCCAGCAGCTGGGGGAGGAGGGGGAACACTGAAGCTTTCTTT CASSWGRRGNTEAFF
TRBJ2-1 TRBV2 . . TGTGCCAGCAGTGAAGGGACAGTTAACAATGAGCAGTTCTTC CASSEGTVNNEQFF
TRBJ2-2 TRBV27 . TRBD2 TGTGCCAGCAGTTTACCGGGACTACCCCGCGGTCCTACCGGGGAGCTGTTTTTT CASSLPGLPRGPTGELFF
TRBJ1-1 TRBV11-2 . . TGTGCCAGCAGCTTAATACGGGATACTGAAGCTTTCTTT CASSLIRDTEAFF
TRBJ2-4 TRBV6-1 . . TGTGCCAGCAGTGAGACGGGGGGCAGCTTAGCCAAAAACATTCAGTACTTC CASSETGGSLAKNIQYF
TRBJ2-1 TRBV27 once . TGTGCCAGCAGTTTATCAGGTGGGGTTCTAGCCTTCAATGAGCAGTTCTTC CASSLSGGVLAFNEQFF
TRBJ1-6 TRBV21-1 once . TGTGCCAGCAGCCGGGACAGGGGCGGGAATAATTCACCCCTCCACTTT CASSRDRGGNNSPLHF
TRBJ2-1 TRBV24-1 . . TGTGCCACCAGTGGGGACTGGGGGGAGCAGTTCTTC CATSGDWGEQFF
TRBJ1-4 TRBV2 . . TGTGCCAGCAGTCCGGAATCAACTAATGAAAAACTGTTTTTT CASSPESTNEKLFF
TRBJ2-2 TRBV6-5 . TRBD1 TGTGCCAGCAGTTTAGGGGGCGAAGGCCGGGAGCTGTTTTTT CASSLGGEGRELFF
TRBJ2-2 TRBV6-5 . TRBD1 TGTGCCAGCGGGACAGGGTGGGACACCGGGGAGCTGTTTTTT CASGTGWDTGELFF
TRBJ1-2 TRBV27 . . TGTGCCAGCAGTCCCCGACCGCGGGCACCCTATGGCTACACCTTC CASSPRPRAPYGYTF
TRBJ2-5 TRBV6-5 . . TGTGCCAGCAGTTACGGTTCAGGATATATCCAAGAGACCCAGTACTTC CASSYGSGYIQETQYF
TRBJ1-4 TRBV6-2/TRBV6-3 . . TGTGCCAGCAGTTACAACAGGAACAGGGATGAAAAACTGTTTTTT CASSYNRNRDEKLFF
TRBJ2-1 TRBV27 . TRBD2 TGTGCCAGCAGTTTACGGGGACTAGCGGGGTCCTACAATGAGCAGTTCTTC CASSLRGLAGSYNEQFF
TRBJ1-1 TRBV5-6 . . TGTGCCAGCAGCTTGGTAGGACAGCCTGAAGCTTTCTTT CASSLVGQPEAFF
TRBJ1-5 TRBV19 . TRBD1 TGTGCCGCCTCGGACAGGGGGAGTCAGCCCCAGCATTTT CAASDRGSQPQHF
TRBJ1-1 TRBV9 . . TGTGCCAGCAGCCTGACGGTGAACACTGAAGCTTTCTTT CASSLTVNTEAFF
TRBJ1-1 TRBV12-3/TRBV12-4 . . TGTGCCAGCAGTTTGGTCTCTGAAGCTTTCTTT CASSLVSEAFF
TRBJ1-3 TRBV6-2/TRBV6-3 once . TGTGCCAGCAGGCCTGGGGGAGCTGGAAACACCATATATTTT CASRPGGAGNTIYF
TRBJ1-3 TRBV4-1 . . TGCGCCAGCAGCCAAGAGTTGGGAGCTGGAAACACCATATATTTT CASSQELGAGNTIYF
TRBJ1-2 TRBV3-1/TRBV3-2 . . TGTGCCAGCAGCCAAGATAACAGGGTGGGCTATGGCTACACCTTC CASSQDNRVGYGYTF
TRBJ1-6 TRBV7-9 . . TGTGCCAGCAGCGTTGTGGGTGGGAATTCACCCCTCCACTTT CASSVVGGNSPLHF